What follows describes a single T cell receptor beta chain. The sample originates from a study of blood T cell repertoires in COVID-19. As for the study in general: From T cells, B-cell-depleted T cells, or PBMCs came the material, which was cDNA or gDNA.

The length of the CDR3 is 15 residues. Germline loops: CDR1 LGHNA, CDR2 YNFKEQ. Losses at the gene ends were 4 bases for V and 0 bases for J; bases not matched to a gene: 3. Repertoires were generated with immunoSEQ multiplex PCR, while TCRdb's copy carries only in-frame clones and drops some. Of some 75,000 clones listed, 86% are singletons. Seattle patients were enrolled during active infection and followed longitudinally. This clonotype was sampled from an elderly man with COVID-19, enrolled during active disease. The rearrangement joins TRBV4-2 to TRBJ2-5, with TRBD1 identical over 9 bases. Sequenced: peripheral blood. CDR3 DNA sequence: TGTGCCAGCAGCCTAGGGGACAGGGACCAAGAGACCCAGTACTTC. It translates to CASSLGDRDQETQYF.